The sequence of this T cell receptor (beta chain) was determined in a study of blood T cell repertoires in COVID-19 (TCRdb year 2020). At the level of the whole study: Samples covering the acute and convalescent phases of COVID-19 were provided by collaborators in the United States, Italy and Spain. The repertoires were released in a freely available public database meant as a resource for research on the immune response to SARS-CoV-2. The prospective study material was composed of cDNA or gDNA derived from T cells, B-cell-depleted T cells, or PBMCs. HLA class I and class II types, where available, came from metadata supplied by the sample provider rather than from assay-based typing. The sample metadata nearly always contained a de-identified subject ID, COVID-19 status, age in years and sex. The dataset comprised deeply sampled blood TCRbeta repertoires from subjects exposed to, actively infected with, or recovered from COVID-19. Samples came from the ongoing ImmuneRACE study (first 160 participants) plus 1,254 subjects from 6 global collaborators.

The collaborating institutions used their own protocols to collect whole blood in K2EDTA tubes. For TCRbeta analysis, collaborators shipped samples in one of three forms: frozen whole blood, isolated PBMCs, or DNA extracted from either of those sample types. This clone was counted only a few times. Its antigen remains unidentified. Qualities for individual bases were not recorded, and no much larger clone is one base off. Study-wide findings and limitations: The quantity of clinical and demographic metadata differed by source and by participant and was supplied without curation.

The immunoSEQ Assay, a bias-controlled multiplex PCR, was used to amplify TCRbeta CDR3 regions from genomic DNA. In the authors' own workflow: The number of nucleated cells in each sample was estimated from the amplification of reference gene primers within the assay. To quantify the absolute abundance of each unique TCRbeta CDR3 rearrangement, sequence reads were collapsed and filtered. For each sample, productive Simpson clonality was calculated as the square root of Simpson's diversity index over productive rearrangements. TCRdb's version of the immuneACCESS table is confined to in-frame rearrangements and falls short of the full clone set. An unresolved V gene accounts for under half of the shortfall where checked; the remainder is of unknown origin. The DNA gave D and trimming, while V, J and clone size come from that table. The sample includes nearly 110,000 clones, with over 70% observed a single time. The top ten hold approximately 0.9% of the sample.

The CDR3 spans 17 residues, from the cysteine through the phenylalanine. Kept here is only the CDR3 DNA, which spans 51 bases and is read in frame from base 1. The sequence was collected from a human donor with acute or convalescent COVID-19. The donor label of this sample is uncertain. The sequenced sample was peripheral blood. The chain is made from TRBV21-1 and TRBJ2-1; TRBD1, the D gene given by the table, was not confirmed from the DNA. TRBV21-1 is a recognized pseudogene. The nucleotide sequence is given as TGTGCCAGCAGCCGACCGACAGGGAAGGGCTCCTACAATGAGCAGTTCTTC. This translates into CASSRPTGKGSYNEQFF.